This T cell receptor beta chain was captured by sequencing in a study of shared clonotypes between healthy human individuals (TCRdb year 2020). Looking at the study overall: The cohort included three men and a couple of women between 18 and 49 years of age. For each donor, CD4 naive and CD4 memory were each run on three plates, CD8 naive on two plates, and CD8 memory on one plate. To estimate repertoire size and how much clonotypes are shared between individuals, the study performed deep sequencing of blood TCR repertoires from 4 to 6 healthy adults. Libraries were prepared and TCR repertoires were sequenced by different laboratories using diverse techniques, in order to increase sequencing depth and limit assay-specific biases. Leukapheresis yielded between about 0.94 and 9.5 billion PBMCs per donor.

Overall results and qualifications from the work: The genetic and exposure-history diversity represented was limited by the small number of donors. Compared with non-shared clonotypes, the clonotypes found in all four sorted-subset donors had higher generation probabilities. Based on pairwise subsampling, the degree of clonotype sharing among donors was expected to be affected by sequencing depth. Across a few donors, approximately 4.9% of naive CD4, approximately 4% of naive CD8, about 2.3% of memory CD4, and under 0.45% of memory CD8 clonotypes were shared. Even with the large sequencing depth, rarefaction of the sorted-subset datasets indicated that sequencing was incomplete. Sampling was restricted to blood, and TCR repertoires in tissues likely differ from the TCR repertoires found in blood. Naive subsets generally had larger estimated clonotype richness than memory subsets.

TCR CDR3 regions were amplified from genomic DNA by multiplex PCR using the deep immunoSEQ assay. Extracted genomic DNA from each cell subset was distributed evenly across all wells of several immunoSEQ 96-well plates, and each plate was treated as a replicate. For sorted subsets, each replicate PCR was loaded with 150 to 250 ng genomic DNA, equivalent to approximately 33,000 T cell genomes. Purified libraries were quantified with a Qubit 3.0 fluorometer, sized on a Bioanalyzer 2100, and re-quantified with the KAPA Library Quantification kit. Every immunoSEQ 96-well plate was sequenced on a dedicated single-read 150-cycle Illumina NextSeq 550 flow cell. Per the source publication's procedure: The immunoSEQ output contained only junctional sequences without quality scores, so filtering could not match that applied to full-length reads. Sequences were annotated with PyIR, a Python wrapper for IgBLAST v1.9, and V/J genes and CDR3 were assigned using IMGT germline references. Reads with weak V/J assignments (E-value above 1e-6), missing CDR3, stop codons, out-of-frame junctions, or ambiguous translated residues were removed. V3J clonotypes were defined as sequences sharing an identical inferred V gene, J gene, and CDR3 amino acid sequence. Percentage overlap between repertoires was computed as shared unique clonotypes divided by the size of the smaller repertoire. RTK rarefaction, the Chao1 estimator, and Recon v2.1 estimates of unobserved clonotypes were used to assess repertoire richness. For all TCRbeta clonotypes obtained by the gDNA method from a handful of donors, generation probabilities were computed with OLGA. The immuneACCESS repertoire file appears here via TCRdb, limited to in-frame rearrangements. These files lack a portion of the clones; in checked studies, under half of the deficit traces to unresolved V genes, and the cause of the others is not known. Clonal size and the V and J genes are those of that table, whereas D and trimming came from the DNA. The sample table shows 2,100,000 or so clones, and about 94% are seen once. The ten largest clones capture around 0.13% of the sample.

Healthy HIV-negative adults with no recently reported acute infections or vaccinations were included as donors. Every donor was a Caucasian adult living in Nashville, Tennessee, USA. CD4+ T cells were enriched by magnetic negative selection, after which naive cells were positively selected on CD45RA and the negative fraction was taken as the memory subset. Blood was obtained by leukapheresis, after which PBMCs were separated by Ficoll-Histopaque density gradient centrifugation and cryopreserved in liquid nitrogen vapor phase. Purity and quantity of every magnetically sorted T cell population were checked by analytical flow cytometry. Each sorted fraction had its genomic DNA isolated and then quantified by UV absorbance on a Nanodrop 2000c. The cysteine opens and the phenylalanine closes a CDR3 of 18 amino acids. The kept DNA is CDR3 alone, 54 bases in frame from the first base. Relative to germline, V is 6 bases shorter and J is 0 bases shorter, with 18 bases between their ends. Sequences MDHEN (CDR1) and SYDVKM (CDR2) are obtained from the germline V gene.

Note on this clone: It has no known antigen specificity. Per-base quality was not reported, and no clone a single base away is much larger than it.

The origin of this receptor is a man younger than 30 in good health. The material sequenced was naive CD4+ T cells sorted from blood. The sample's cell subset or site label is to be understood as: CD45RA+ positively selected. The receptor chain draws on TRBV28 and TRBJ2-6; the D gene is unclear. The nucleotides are TGTGCCAGCAGCCAAACCCCGGGCCGTTCCTCTGGGGCCAACGTCCTGACTTTC. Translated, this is CASSQTPGRSSGANVLTF.